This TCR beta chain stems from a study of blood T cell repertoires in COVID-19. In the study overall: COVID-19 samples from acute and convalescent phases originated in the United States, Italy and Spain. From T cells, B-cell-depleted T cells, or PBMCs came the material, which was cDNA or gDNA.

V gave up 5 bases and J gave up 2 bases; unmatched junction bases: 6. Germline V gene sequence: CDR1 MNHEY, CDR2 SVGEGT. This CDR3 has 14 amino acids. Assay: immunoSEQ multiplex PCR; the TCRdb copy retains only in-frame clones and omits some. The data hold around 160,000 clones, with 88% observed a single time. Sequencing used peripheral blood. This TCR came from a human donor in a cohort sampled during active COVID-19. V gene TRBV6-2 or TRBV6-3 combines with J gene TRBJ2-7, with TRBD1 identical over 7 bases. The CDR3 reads CASSPFGTAYEQYF. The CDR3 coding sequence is TGTGCCAGCAGTCCCTTCGGGACAGCCTACGAGCAGTACTTC.